This TCR beta chain was found in a study of T cell repertoires in cytomegalovirus infection. General study findings and limits: Cumulative public TCR beta family frequency identified CMV carriers with the relevant HLA. HLA-C-restricted CMV clonotypes gave the most frequent clonotype in two of eight donors.

Trimming removed 5 bases at V and 5 bases at J, with 18 bases between. The CDR3 contains 15 residues. Germline CDR1 SGHTA, CDR2 FQGNSA. This clonotype has only a few counts. What it binds is not known. TCRdb analysed the reads with MiXCR anew, one entry per CDR3 protein. The table has roughly 990,000 distinct CDR3 sequences, 30% to 40% seen once. The material was cultured CD8+ T cells from PBMCs, obtained from culture after CMV antigen stimulation. The chain uses TRBV7-2 and TRBJ2-5; D is perhaps TRBD2 (6 bases). The sequence was collected from a human donor in good health (CMV status not recorded). Some clones in this sample may be carry-over from other donors' samples. The CDR3 nucleotides read TGTGCCAGCAGCCCCTGGGACTTCAACGGGGAGACCCAGTACTTC. It translates to CASSPWDFNGETQYF.